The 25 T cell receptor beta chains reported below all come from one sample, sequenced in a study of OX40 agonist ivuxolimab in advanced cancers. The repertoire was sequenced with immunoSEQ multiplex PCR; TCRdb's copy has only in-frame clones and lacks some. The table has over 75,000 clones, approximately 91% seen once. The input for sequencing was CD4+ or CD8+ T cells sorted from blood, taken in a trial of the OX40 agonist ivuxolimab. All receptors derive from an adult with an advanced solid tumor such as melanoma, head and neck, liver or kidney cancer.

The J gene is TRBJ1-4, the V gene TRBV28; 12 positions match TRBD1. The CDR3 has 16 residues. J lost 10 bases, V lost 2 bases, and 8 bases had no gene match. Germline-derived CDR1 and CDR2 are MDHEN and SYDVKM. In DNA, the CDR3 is TGTGCCAGCAGTTTACAGGGACAGGGGGCAATCGGAAAACTGTTTTTT. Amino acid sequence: CASSLQGQGAIGKLFF.

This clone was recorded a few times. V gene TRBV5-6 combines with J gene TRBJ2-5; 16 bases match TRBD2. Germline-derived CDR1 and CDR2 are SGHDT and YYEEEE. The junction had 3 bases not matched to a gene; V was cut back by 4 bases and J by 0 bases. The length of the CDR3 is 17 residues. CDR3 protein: CASSVGLAGGYQETQYF. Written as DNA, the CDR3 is TGTGCCAGCAGCGTGGGACTAGCGGGGGGGTACCAAGAGACCCAGTACTTC.

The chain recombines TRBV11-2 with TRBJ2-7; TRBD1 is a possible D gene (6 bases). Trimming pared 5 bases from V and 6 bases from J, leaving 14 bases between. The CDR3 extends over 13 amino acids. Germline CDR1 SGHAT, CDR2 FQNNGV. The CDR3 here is CASSAYRVGEQYF. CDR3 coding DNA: TGTGCCAGCAGCGCATACAGGGTTGGCGAGCAGTACTTC. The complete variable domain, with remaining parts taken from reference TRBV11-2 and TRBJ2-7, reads EAGVAQSPRYKIIEKRQSVAFWCNPISGHATLYWYQQILGQGPKLLIQFQNNGVVDDSQLPKDRFSAERLKGVDSTLKIQPAKLEDSAVYLCASSAYRVGEQYFGPGTRLTVT.

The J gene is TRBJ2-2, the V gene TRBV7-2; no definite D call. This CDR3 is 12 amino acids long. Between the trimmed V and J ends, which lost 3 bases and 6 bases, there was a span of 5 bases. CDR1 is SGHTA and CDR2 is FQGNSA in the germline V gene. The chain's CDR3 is CASSFYPGELFF. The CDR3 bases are TGTGCCAGCAGCTTTTACCCCGGGGAGCTGTTTTTT.

The CDR3 DNA follows: TGTGCCAGCTTAACACAGGGGGCAAGCACTGAAGCTTTCTTT. Translating it yields CASLTQGASTEAFF. This chain joins TRBV5-5 and TRBJ1-1; 9 bases are shared with TRBD1. V lost 7 bases and J lost 4; bases outside the gene matches: 8. This CDR3 has 14 residues. Germline V lookup: CDR1 SGHKS, CDR2 YYEKEE (reference sequence).

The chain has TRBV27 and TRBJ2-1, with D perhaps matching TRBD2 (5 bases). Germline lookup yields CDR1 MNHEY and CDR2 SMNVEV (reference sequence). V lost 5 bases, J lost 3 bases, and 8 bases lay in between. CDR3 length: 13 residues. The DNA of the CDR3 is TGTGCCAGCAGTGTGAGGGACTACAATGAGCAGTTCTTC. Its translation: CASSVRDYNEQFF.

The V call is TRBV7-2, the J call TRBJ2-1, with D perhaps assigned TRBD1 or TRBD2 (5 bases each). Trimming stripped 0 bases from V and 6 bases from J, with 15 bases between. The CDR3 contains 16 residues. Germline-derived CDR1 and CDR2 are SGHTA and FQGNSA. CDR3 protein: CASSLASGVGGNEQFF. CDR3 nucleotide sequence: TGTGCCAGCAGCTTAGCAAGCGGCGTTGGGGGCAATGAGCAGTTCTTC.

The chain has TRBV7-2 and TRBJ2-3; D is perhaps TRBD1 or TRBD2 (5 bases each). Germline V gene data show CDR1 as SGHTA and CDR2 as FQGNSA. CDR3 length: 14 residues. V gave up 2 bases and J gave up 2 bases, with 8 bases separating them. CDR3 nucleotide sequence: TGTGCCAGCAGCTTATCAGGGACCACAGATACGCAGTATTTT. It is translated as CASSLSGTTDTQYF. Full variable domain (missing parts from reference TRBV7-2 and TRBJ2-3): GAGVSQSPSNKVTEKGKDVELRCDPISGHTALYWYRQSLGQGLEFLIYFQGNSAPDKSGLPSDRFSAERTGGSVSTLTIQRTQQEDSAVYLCASSLSGTTDTQYFGPGTRLTVL.

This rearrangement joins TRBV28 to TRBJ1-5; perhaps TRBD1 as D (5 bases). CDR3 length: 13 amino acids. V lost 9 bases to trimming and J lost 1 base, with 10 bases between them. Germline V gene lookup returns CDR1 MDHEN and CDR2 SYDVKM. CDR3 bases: TGTGCCAGTACCGGGGGAAGCAATCAGCCCCAGCATTTT. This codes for CASTGGSNQPQHF.

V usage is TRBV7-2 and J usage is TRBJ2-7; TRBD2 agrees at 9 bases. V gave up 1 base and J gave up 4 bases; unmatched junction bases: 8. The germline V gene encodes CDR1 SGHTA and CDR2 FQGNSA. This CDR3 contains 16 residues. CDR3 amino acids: CASSLGVSGSRYEQYF. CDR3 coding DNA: TGTGCCAGCAGCTTAGGGGTTAGCGGGAGTCGATACGAGCAGTACTTC. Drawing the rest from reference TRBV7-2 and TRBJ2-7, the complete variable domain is GAGVSQSPSNKVTEKGKDVELRCDPISGHTALYWYRQSLGQGLEFLIYFQGNSAPDKSGLPSDRFSAERTGGSVSTLTIQRTQQEDSAVYLCASSLGVSGSRYEQYFGPGTRLTVT.

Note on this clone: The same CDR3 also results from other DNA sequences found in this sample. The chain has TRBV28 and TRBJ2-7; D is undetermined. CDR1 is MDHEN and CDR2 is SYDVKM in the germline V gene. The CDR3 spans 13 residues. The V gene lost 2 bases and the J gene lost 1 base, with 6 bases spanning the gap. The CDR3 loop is CASSLAASYEQYF. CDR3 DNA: TGTGCCAGCAGTTTAGCCGCATCCTACGAGCAGTACTTC.

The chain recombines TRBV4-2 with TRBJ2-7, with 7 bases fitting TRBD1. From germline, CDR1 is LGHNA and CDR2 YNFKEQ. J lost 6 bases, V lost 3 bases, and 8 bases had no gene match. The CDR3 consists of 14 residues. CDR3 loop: CASSQTATGREQYF. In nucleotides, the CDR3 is TGTGCCAGCAGCCAGACGGCGACAGGGCGCGAGCAGTACTTC.

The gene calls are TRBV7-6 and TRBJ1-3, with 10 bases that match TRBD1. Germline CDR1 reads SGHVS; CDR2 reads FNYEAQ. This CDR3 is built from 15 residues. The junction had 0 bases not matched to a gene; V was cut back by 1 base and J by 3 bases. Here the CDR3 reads CASSLGDRGGNTIYF. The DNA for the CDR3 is TGTGCCAGCAGCTTAGGGGACAGGGGTGGAAACACCATATATTTT.

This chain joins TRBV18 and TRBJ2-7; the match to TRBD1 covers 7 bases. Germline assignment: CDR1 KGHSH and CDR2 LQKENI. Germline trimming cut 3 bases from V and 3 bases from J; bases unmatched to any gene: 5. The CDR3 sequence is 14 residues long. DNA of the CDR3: TGTGCCAGCTCACCCCTGGGACAGATCTACGAGCAGTACTTC. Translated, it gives CASSPLGQIYEQYF.

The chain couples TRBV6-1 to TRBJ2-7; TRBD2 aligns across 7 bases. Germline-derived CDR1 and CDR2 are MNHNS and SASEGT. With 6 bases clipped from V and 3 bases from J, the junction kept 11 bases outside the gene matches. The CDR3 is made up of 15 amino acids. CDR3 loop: CASRSGTMIYYEQYF. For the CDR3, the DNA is TGTGCCAGCAGGTCCGGGACTATGATCTACTACGAGCAGTACTTC.

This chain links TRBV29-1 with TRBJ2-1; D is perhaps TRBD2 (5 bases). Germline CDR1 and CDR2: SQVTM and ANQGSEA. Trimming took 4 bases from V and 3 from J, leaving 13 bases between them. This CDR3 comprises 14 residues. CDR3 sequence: CSVGGEVSYNEQFF. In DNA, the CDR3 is TGCAGCGTTGGGGGAGAGGTAAGCTACAATGAGCAGTTCTTC.

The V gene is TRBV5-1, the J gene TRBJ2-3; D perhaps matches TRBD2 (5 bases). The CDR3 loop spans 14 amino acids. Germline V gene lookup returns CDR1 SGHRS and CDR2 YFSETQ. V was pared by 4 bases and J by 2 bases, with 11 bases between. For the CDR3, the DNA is TGCGCCAGCAGCCCGGGGATGGTCACAGATACGCAGTATTTT. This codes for CASSPGMVTDTQYF.

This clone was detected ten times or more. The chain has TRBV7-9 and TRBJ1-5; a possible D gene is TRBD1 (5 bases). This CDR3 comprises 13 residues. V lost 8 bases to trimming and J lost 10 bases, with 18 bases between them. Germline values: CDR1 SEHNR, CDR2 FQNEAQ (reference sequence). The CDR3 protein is CASSITAGQPQHF. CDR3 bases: TGTGCCAGCTCTATAACTGCAGGGCAACCCCAGCATTTT.

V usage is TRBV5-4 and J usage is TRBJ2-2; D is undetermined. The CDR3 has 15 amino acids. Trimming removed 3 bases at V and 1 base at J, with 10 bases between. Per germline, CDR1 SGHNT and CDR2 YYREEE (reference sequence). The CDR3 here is CASSSTGRNTGELFF. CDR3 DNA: TGTGCCAGCAGCTCCACGGGCAGGAACACCGGGGAGCTGTTTTTT.

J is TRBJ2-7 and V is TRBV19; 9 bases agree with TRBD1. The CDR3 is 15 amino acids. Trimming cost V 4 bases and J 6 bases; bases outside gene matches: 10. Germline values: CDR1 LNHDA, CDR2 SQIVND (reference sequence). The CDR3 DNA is TGTGCCAGTAGTAGGAGCGGACAGGGGTCTTTCGAGCAGTACTTC. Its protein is CASSRSGQGSFEQYF.

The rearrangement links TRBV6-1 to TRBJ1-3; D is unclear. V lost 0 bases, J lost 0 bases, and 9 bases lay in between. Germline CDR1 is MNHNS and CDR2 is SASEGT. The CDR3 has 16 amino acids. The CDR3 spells CASSEALSGSGNTIYF. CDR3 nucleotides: TGTGCCAGCAGTGAAGCGCTTTCCGGCTCTGGAAACACCATATATTTT.

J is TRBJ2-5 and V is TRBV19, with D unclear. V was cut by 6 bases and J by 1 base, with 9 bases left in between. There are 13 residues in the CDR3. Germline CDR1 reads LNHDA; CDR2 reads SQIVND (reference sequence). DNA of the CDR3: TGTGCCAGTAGACAAGCGTCCCAAGAGACCCAGTACTTC. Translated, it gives CASRQASQETQYF.

CDR3 loop: CSVSPGGSGETQYF. In DNA, the CDR3 is TGCAGCGTCTCCCCTGGGGGTTCAGGAGAGACCCAGTACTTC. The gene calls are TRBV29-1 and TRBJ2-5, with D tentatively TRBD1 or TRBD2 (5 bases each). The ends were cut back, 6 bases at V and 4 bases at J, with 18 bases in the middle. Germline V gene sequence: CDR1 SQVTM, CDR2 ANQGSEA. This CDR3 region has 14 residues.

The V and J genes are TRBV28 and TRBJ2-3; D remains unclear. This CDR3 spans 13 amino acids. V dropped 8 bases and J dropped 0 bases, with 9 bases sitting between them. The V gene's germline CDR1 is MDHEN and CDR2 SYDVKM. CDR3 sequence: CASSWASTDTQYF. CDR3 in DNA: TGTGCCAGCTCCTGGGCTAGCACAGATACGCAGTATTTT.

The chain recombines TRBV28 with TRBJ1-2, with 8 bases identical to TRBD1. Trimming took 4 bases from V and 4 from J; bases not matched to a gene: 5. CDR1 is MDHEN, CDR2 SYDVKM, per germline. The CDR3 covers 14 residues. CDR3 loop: CASSSGQGSYGYTF. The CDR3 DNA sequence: TGTGCCAGCAGTTCCGGACAGGGCTCCTATGGCTACACCTTC.